Listed here are 10 T cell receptor beta chains from one sample, sequenced in a study of T cell responses to AZD1222 COVID-19 vaccine. Profiling relied on immunoSEQ multiplex PCR, and the TCRdb table lists in-frame clones only, not all of them. This sample carries fewer than 150,000 clones, 90% to 95% of them seen once, and the ten largest clones take 4% to 6%. The sequencing here drew on peripheral blood, taken 28 days after the second AZD1222 dose. These receptors were taken from an adult who received the AZD1222 COVID-19 vaccine.

The chain recombines TRBV6-5 with TRBJ1-5, with 8 bases identical to TRBD1. The ends lost 7 bases at V and 5 bases at J; junction bases unmatched: 4. The germline gives CDR1 MNHEY, CDR2 SVGAGI. The CDR3 covers 13 residues. CDR3 sequence reads: CASKGQEDQPQHF. CDR3 sequence (DNA): TGTGCCAGCAAGGGACAGGAAGATCAGCCCCAGCATTTT.

The DNA of the CDR3 is TGTGCCACCAGCAGCCAGGGGAGGGGGAACTATGGCTACACCTTC. Its translation: CATSSQGRGNYGYTF. This rearrangement joins TRBV15 to TRBJ1-2; the D gene is possibly TRBD1 (6 bases). This CDR3 spans 15 amino acids. The V end lost 3 bases, the J end lost 2 bases, and 13 bases lay between the germline ends. The germline V gene encodes CDR1 LNHNV and CDR2 YYDKDF (reference sequence).

The rearrangement links TRBV2 to TRBJ2-7, with TRBD1 matching 7 bases. CDR3 length: 14 amino acids. Per the germline V gene, CDR1 is SNHLY and CDR2 is FYNNEI. The ends lost 4 bases at V and 2 bases at J; junction bases unmatched: 5. CDR3 nucleotide sequence: TGTGCCAGCAGTGTCCCGGGACAGACCTACGAGCAGTACTTC. Its translation: CASSVPGQTYEQYF.

The rearrangement uses TRBV6-5 and TRBJ1-2; no reliable D call. CDR1 is MNHEY, CDR2 SVGAGI, per germline. The CDR3 is 11 residues long. V was shortened by 6 bases and J by 3 bases, with 5 bases between the two germline ends. The CDR3 reads CASRKDYGYTF. The CDR3 DNA reads TGTGCCAGCAGAAAGGACTATGGCTACACCTTC.

J is TRBJ2-1 and V is TRBV6-6; 12 bases line up with TRBD2. The CDR3 loop spans 18 amino acids. Unmatched junction bases numbered 15, after V lost 5 bases and J lost 7 bases. CDR1 is MNHNY, CDR2 SVGAGI, per germline (reference sequence). The CDR3 sequence: CASSPLAGGIGGRNEQFF. Written as DNA, the CDR3 is TGTGCCAGCAGTCCCCTAGCGGGAGGGATAGGTGGGAGGAATGAGCAGTTCTTC.

This clone has a handful of counts. The CDR3 region has the DNA TGTGCCAGCAGTGACAGGGGGCACTACGAGCAGTACTTC. Translated, it gives CASSDRGHYEQYF. The chain recombines TRBV6-1 with TRBJ2-7; 8 nucleotides match TRBD1. The ends lost 3 bases at V and 3 bases at J; junction bases unmatched: 1. This CDR3 comprises 13 residues. CDR1 and CDR2 (germline): MNHNS, SASEGT.

Only one count was recorded for this clone. The chain carries TRBV19 and TRBJ1-6; D is possibly TRBD1 (6 bases). This CDR3 comprises 14 residues. Trimming left V 7 bases short and J 6 bases short, with 13 bases between. The germline CDR1 and CDR2 sequences are LNHDA and SQIVND (reference sequence). The CDR3 coding sequence is TGTGCCAGTACCAACAGGGATTCTAATTCACCCCTCCACTTT. Encoded protein: CASTNRDSNSPLHF.

The genes are TRBV27 and TRBJ1-5; D call uncertain. CDR1 is MNHEY, CDR2 SMNVEV, per germline (reference sequence). The CDR3 loop spans 13 amino acids. Trimming pared 0 bases from V and 8 bases from J, leaving 8 bases between. CDR3 DNA sequence: TGTGCCAGCAGTTTATCGGGGTTTGAGCCCCAGCATTTT. Its protein product is CASSLSGFEPQHF.

V is TRBV7-2 and J is TRBJ2-2; D might be TRBD1 or TRBD2, each matching 5 bases. The CDR3 runs 15 residues. Germline V gene lookup returns CDR1 SGHTA and CDR2 FQGNSA. V shed 1 base and J shed 4 bases, with 10 bases lying between them. This CDR3 reads CASSLGWDATGELFF. The DNA of the CDR3 is TGTGCCAGCAGCTTAGGCTGGGACGCCACCGGGGAGCTGTTTTTT.

The CDR3 reads CASSHQEGTEAFF. CDR3 DNA sequence: TGCGCCAGCAGCCACCAAGAGGGTACAGAAGCTTTCTTT. The chain recombines TRBV4-3 with TRBJ1-1; D ambiguous. The ends were cut back, 3 bases at V and 8 bases at J, with 13 bases in the middle. The CDR3 consists of 13 residues. Germline assignment: CDR1 LGHNA and CDR2 YSLEER.